The 22 T cell receptor beta chains presented below share a single source sample, sequenced in a study of T cells after yellow fever vaccination. A single record per CDR3 protein comes from TCRdb applying MiXCR to the 5' RACE reads. The sample yields roughly 120,000 distinct CDR3 sequences, approximately 7% seen once. Sequencing was performed on CD4+ T cells sorted from PBMCs, taken around 10 days after the first yellow fever vaccination. These receptor sequences come from a man aged 18-30 years who received the YFV17D yellow fever vaccine.

This clonotype was counted only a few times. The CDR3 protein is CASSRGQGPNYGYTF. In DNA form, the CDR3 reads TGTGCCAGCTCCCGAGGACAGGGCCCTAACTATGGCTACACCTTC. The chain links TRBV18 to TRBJ1-2; the match to TRBD1 covers 8 bases. The CDR3 is 15 amino acids. V shed 6 bases, J shed 0 bases, and the junction held 6 bases outside the gene matches. The germline V gene has CDR1 KGHSH and CDR2 LQKENI.

This clonotype was seen ten or more times. A read error may produce the germline difference seen at one junction end. The chain links TRBV28 to TRBJ2-3; D remains ambiguous. Germline CDR1 reads MDHEN; CDR2 reads SYDVKM. CDR3 length: 12 residues. The CDR3 spells CATSPAPDTQYF. In DNA, the CDR3 is TGTGCCACCAGTCCCGCTCCAGATACGCAGTATTTT.

This clonotype occurred many times. The genes are TRBV19 and TRBJ2-5; D ambiguous. Per germline, CDR1 LNHDA and CDR2 SQIVND (reference sequence). The V gene lost 5 bases and the J gene lost 5 bases, with 12 bases spanning the gap. CDR3 length: 13 residues. CDR3 DNA: TGTGCCAGTAGTTTTGGGTTGGCGGAGACCCAGTACTTC. As protein: CASSFGLAETQYF. The entire variable domain, with the rest obtained from reference TRBV19 and TRBJ2-5, is as follows: DGGITQSPKYLFRKEGQNVTLSCEQNLNHDAMYWYRQDPGQGLRLIYYSQIVNDFQKGDIAEGYSVSREKKESFPLTVTSAQKNPTAFYLCASSFGLAETQYFGPGTRLLVL.

The V and J genes are TRBV7-3 and TRBJ1-1; D might be TRBD1 (6 bases). Germline CDR1 is SGHTA and CDR2 is FQGTGA. The CDR3 runs to 14 residues. V dropped 4 bases and J dropped 1 base, with 10 bases sitting between them. CDR3 coding DNA: TGTGCCAGCAGCTCGACAGGCTCGAACACTGAAGCTTTCTTT. Amino acid sequence: CASSSTGSNTEAFF.

V usage is TRBV10-3 and J usage is TRBJ2-6, with 8 bases matching TRBD1. The V segment lost 7 bases and the J segment 0 bases; nucleotides outside the gene matches: 14. This CDR3 region has 19 residues. Germline V gene lookup returns CDR1 ENHRY and CDR2 SYGVKD. CDR3 residues: CAITDGQGSASSGANVLTF. DNA for the CDR3: TGTGCCATCACCGACGGACAGGGTAGTGCCTCCTCTGGGGCCAACGTCCTGACTTTC.

This clonotype was counted at least ten times. The V and J genes are TRBV19 and TRBJ2-1; D is undetermined. CDR3 length: 14 residues. Trimming left V 3 bases short and J 5 bases short, with 11 bases between. Germline CDR1 and CDR2: LNHDA and SQIVND (reference sequence). This chain's CDR3 is CASSIGGEDNEQFF. As DNA, the CDR3 is TGTGCCAGTAGTATCGGCGGAGAAGACAATGAGCAGTTCTTC.

About this clonotype itself: This may arise from a read error, as a much more abundant clone is one base away. This chain links TRBV7-2 with TRBJ2-7; 8 bases align to TRBD2. There are 15 residues in the CDR3. The germline CDR1 and CDR2 sequences are SGHTA and FQGNSA. The chain's CDR3 is CACSLAAGAPYEQYV. The CDR3 bases are TGTGCCTGCAGCTTAGCAGCGGGGGCTCCCTACGAGCAGTACGTC.

The chain joins TRBV19 to TRBJ2-1, with D possibly being TRBD2 (5 bases). Germline V gene lookup returns CDR1 LNHDA and CDR2 SQIVND (reference sequence). This CDR3 has 15 residues. V lost 4 bases and J lost 12, with 22 bases in between. The CDR3 sequence is CASSKDFKLLLGQFF. CDR3 in DNA: TGTGCCAGTAGTAAGGACTTTAAACTCCTCCTAGGGCAGTTCTTC.

There are many counts of this clonotype. The V and J genes are TRBV4-1 and TRBJ1-6, with D uncertain. Germline lookup yields CDR1 MGHRA and CDR2 YSYEKL. The ends were cut back, 0 bases at V and 5 bases at J, with 8 bases in the middle. The CDR3 contains 15 residues. The CDR3 here is CASSQEAVNNSPLHF. In nucleotides, the CDR3 is TGCGCCAGCAGCCAAGAGGCCGTAAATAATTCACCCCTCCACTTT.

This clonotype was counted many times. V is TRBV7-8 and J is TRBJ1-2; D not certain. The CDR3 consists of 12 residues. Germline V lookup: CDR1 SGHVS, CDR2 FQNEAQ. Trimming left V 5 bases short and J 4 bases short, with 8 bases between. CDR3 region: CASSRWTYGYTF. In nucleotides, the CDR3 is TGTGCCAGCAGCCGCTGGACCTATGGCTACACCTTC.

This clonotype occurred a few times. V is TRBV7-2 and J is TRBJ2-2, with 8 nucleotides matching TRBD2. CDR1 SGHTA and CDR2 FQGNSA come from the germline V gene. The CDR3 is 16 amino acids. Germline trimming cut 5 bases from V and 6 bases from J; bases unmatched to any gene: 11. CDR3 nucleotides: TGTGCCAGCAGCCCGAGGGCGGGGGGCCCTCCCGGGGAGCTGTTTTTT. Protein product: CASSPRAGGPPGELFF. Full variable domain (rest looked up from reference TRBV7-2 and TRBJ2-2): GAGVSQSPSNKVTEKGKDVELRCDPISGHTALYWYRQSLGQGLEFLIYFQGNSAPDKSGLPSDRFSAERTGGSVSTLTIQRTQQEDSAVYLCASSPRAGGPPGELFFGEGSRLTVL.

This clonotype has ten or more counts. The chain couples TRBV5-7 to TRBJ2-7; TRBD2 is a possible D gene (5 bases). TRBV5-7 is assigned to the ORF class and has an uncertain function. The CDR3 contains 13 residues. Trimming took off 4 bases at V and 0 bases at J, with 8 bases between the two ends. The CDR3 loop is CASSRGSSYEQYV. CDR3 in DNA: TGTGCCAGCAGCCGAGGGTCCTCCTACGAGCAGTACGTC.

This clonotype was detected ten times or more. The V call is TRBV20-1, the J call TRBJ1-2; D possibly corresponds to TRBD1 (5 bases). Trimming pared 6 bases from V and 6 bases from J, leaving 17 bases between. The germline CDR1 and CDR2 sequences are DFQATT and SNEGSKA (reference sequence). This CDR3 has 13 residues. Here the CDR3 DNA reads TGCAGTGCAAGTTCTAGAGGGGCGGATGGCTACACCTTC. Protein product: CSASSRGADGYTF.

This clonotype was observed many times. The CDR3 sequence: CASSESRSFYGYTF. CDR3 nucleotides: TGCGCCAGCAGTGAATCCAGGAGCTTCTATGGCTACACCTTC. The rearrangement uses TRBV10-1 and TRBJ1-2; D ambiguous. V lost 3 bases to trimming and J lost 4 bases, with 12 bases between them. The CDR3 totals 14 residues. CDR1 and CDR2 (germline): WNHNN, SYGVQD (reference sequence).

This clonotype turned up a few times. The chain has TRBV5-1 and TRBJ2-7; D may match TRBD1 or TRBD2 (5 bases each). Trimming took off 0 bases at V and 3 bases at J, with 13 bases between the two ends. This CDR3 is 15 amino acids long. The germline gives CDR1 SGHRS, CDR2 YFSETQ. CDR3 coding DNA: TGCGCCAGCAGCTTGGGGGGGACCTTGGTCTACGAGCAGTACTTC. Translation gives CASSLGGTLVYEQYF.

This clonotype was counted at least ten times. The V and J genes are TRBV15 and TRBJ2-7, with unresolved D. This CDR3 is built from 16 residues. Trimming left V 3 bases short and J 0 bases short, with 15 bases between. Germline CDR1 reads LNHNV; CDR2 reads YYDKDF (reference sequence). CDR3 residues: CATSRLSRSGSYEQYF. The CDR3 nucleotides read TGTGCCACCAGCAGGTTGAGCAGGTCGGGCTCCTACGAGCAGTACTTC.

This clonotype was counted ten times or more. The J gene is TRBJ2-4, the V gene TRBV4-2; D unresolved. Trimming stripped 1 base from V and 0 bases from J, with 13 bases between. CDR3 length: 17 amino acids. CDR1 is LGHNA and CDR2 is YNFKEQ in the germline V gene. The CDR3 loop is CASSQVTHGVAKNIQYF. The CDR3 DNA reads as TGTGCCAGCAGCCAAGTTACCCATGGGGTAGCCAAAAACATTCAGTACTTC.

At least ten counts were recorded for this clonotype. This sequence joins TRBV5-4 and TRBJ2-5; maybe TRBD2 (6 bases). Germline CDR1 and CDR2: SGHNT and YYREEE (reference sequence). This CDR3 has 13 residues. V gave up 7 bases and J gave up 5 bases, with 15 bases separating them. Written as DNA, the CDR3 is TGTGCCAGCGCCCCCGGGACTTCGGAGACCCAGTACTTC. It specifies CASAPGTSETQYF.

This clonotype appeared a few times. The junction shows a germline mismatch at one end, possibly a read error. The rearrangement uses TRBV4-2 and TRBJ1-4; a weak D match, TRBD1 (5 bases). The germline V gene encodes CDR1 LGHNA and CDR2 YNFKEQ. CDR3 length equals 12 residues. CDR3: CASCQGGEKLFF. The CDR3 region has the DNA TGTGCCAGCTGCCAGGGAGGTGAAAAACTGTTTTTT.

This clonotype was found many times. The chain is built from TRBV6-2 or TRBV6-3 and TRBJ2-7, with 12 bases matching TRBD1. With V trimmed by 6 bases and J by 8 bases, 5 bases remained unmatched. Germline CDR1 and CDR2: MNHEY and SVGEGT. This CDR3 spans 13 amino acids. CDR3 loop: CASSRGQGAKQYV. The CDR3 nucleotides are TGTGCCAGCAGCCGGGGACAGGGGGCGAAGCAGTACGTC.

This clonotype was counted at least ten times. This chain uses TRBV6-5 with TRBJ2-2; D unclear. The CDR3 length is 15 residues. Trimming stripped 1 base from V and 5 bases from J, with 11 bases between. Germline assignment: CDR1 MNHEY and CDR2 SVGAGI. In DNA, the CDR3 is TGTGCCAGCAGTTACTTGGATCGGAAAACCGGGGAGCTGTTTTTT. Protein: CASSYLDRKTGELFF.

This clonotype was observed many times. The J gene is TRBJ2-2, the V gene TRBV20-1, with 9 bases fitting TRBD2. J lost 8 bases, V lost 0 bases, and 16 bases had no gene match. Germline V CDR1 and CDR2: DFQATT, SNEGSKA (reference sequence). The CDR3 consists of 18 residues. CDR3 amino acids: CSARDPFSRGGRSGELFF. DNA for the CDR3: TGCAGTGCTAGAGACCCCTTTTCGCGGGGGGGCCGAAGTGGGGAGCTGTTTTTT.